This TCR beta chain emerged from a study of CXCR3-negative and CXCR3-positive naive CD8 T cells (dated by TCRdb to between 2017 and 2020). A note on the overall study: In total, about 150 million TRB reads were obtained, or roughly 1.5 +/- 0.3 million reads per library. The diversity and physicochemical repertoire analyses included roughly ten donors pooled from two independent experiments. For the TRBV-TRBJ cluster analysis, the naive subsets came from 5 or 6 donors, while the memory cells came from 3 donors. What the work shows at the level of the full study, not this receptor alone: Compared with CXCR3-negative naive cells, CXCR3-positive naive cells had TRB CDR3s with higher hydrophobicity (lower Kidera factor 4), lower energy, and higher strength and volume indices. Freshly isolated PBMCs were used for most assays because CXCR3 expression partially decreased after cryopreservation. Similar TRBV-TRBJ usage was shown by naive CXCR3-negative and CXCR3-positive cells from the same donor, whereas distinct patterns were shown by memory cells. Comparably high repertoire diversity was found in both naive subsets, whereas much lower repertoire diversity was found in memory CD8+ T cells. Because surface CD5, which is linked to self-reactivity in mice, was comparable between the naive subsets, TCR interaction strength was also inferred from the physicochemical properties of TRB CDR3s.

The CDR3 has 14 amino acids, counting the end cysteine and phenylalanine. DNA is not recorded here. From a lookup of the germline V gene (reference sequence), CDR1 and CDR2 are DFQATT and SNEGSKA. Data came from a NextSeq 550. The Human TCR Profiling Kit (MiLaboratory) was used to prepare UMI-labeled 5' RACE TRB cDNA libraries. The full amount of extracted RNA was used for cDNA synthesis, and the full amount of resulting cDNA was used for PCR amplification. The libraries were made side by side, with each library going through the same number of PCR cycles. The authors' pipeline ran thus. MIGEC and MiXCR extracted about 53,000 +/- 10,000 unique UMI-labeled TRB cDNA molecules per library, requiring at least two reads per UMI. An average of about 40,000 +/- 10,000 functional in-frame TRB CDR3 nucleotide clonotypes without stop codons was found per library. After each sample was downsampled to 5000 UMI-labeled TRB molecules, VDJtools was used to calculate diversity metrics such as normalized Shannon-Wiener and Chao1. VDJtools was used to calculate clonotype-size-weighted physicochemical properties of the central five CDR3 residues, namely interaction energy, strength, volume and Kidera factor 4. The reads, reprocessed by TCRdb, yield one row per CDR3 protein sequence and no DNA. The V and J calls and clone size come from TCRdb's table, not from the authors' own analysis. Per the sample table, the count is fewer than 65,000 distinct CDR3 sequences. The ten largest clones take up 4% to 5.5% of the sample.

Worth noting for this clonotype: Its antigen is currently not known.

Each CD8+ T cell subset was flow-sorted in triplicate, with some 300,000 cells per subset placed directly into RLT lysis buffer. To keep memory contaminants out, a stringent definition of naive CD8+ T cells was applied: CD45RO-CCR7+CD27+CD95-. Using standard density gradient centrifugation, peripheral blood mononuclear cells were isolated from buffy coats. Naive CXCR3-negative and CXCR3-positive CD8+ T cells were flow-sorted on a FACSAria III. Total RNA was extracted from sorted cells with an RNeasy Mini Kit. Recombination linked TRBV20-1 to TRBJ2-1; TCRdb lists TRBD2, though no DNA is available to test this call. This TCR came from a human donor in good health. Some clones in this sample may be carry-over from other donors' samples. Sequencing used naive CXCR3+ CD8+ T cells from blood. The meaning of the sample's cell subset or site label: CD45RO-CCR7+CD27+CD95- naive CD8+ T cells expressing CXCR3 (TNR3+). The CDR3: CSARGSGGKNEQFF.